Each of the 15 T cell receptor beta chains below was sequenced from the same sample in a study of T-cell memory formation after mild COVID-19. TCRdb ran MiXCR on the 5' RACE reads and lists one entry per CDR3 protein. The table has about 210,000 distinct CDR3 sequences, around 26% seen once; the top ten hold 11%. The sample was PBMCs or a T cell subset sorted from them (not recorded which). These receptors were obtained from an adult woman who had mild COVID-19 (a few samples of this study predate the infection). Cell type and time point are not known.

This clonotype is medium-sized within its sample. The chain uses TRBV7-9 and TRBJ2-5, with 10 positions matching TRBD1. This CDR3 comprises 17 residues. Germline V gene data show CDR1 as SEHNR and CDR2 as FQNEAQ (reference sequence). J gave up 1 base and V 0 bases, and 5 bases lay outside the gene matches. Here the CDR3 reads CASSLARTGGTQETQYF. The CDR3 region has the DNA TGTGCCAGCAGCTTAGCCCGGACAGGGGGGACCCAAGAGACCCAGTACTTC.

The chain couples TRBV12-3 or TRBV12-4 to TRBJ1-2; D remains ambiguous. Trimming shortened V by 2 bases and J by 3 bases, and 10 bases separated the two germline ends. The CDR3 consists of 14 residues. In nucleotides, the CDR3 is TGTGCCAGCAGTTTACAAGGAGCTGACTATGGCTACACCTTC. Amino acids: CASSLQGADYGYTF.

The J gene is TRBJ2-3, the V gene TRBV24-1, with D tentatively TRBD2 (6 bases). With 1 base removed from V and 8 bases from J, the gap between germline ends came to 18 bases. The CDR3 consists of 16 residues. Germline lookup yields CDR1 KGHDR and CDR2 SFDVKD. CDR3 in DNA: TGTGCCACCAGTGATTTTGCGACCACCGGGGGATCTACGCAGTATTTT. This sequence encodes CATSDFATTGGSTQYF.

This clonotype was seen a handful of times. The genes are TRBV12-3 or TRBV12-4 and TRBJ2-7; D gene unclear. V shed 8 bases and J shed 0 bases, with 8 bases lying between them. The CDR3 is 12 residues long. In DNA, the CDR3 is TGTGCCAGCCGGCAGGACTCCTACGAGCAGTACTTC. Protein sequence: CASRQDSYEQYF.

This clonotype has just a few counts. The chain links TRBV7-8 to TRBJ1-1, with D hard to call. V was cut by 5 bases and J by 0 bases, with 19 bases left in between. Germline values: CDR1 SGHVS, CDR2 FQNEAQ. The CDR3 is 17 amino acids. The CDR3 spells CASSPTGLKALNTEAFF. The CDR3 region has the DNA TGTGCCAGCAGCCCCACGGGCCTTAAAGCCTTGAACACTGAAGCTTTCTTT.

The chain carries TRBV4-2 and TRBJ2-7; 7 nucleotides match TRBD2. Germline values: CDR1 LGHNA, CDR2 YNFKEQ. V lost 8 bases to trimming and J lost 7 bases; unmatched junction nucleotides: 11. This CDR3 comprises 13 residues. CDR3 protein: CASRMGGLAEQYF. The CDR3 bases are TGTGCCAGCCGAATGGGGGGGTTGGCGGAGCAGTACTTC.

This chain connects TRBV7-3 to TRBJ2-5, with no clear D. The CDR3 totals 15 residues. V was trimmed by 4 bases and J by 2 bases, leaving 14 bases between them. Per germline, CDR1 SGHTA and CDR2 FQGTGA. In nucleotides, the CDR3 is TGTGCCAGCAGCTCCGGGTTGCCTTCGCAAGAGACCCAGTACTTC. Its protein is CASSSGLPSQETQYF. The full variable domain, rest sourced from reference TRBV7-3 and TRBJ2-5, is GAGVSQTPSNKVTEKGKYVELRCDPISGHTALYWYRQSLGQGPEFLIYFQGTGAADDSGLPNDRFFAVRPEGSVSTLKIQRTERGDSAVYLCASSSGLPSQETQYFGPGTRLLVL.

In its sample, this clonotype was seen a few times. This sequence joins TRBV19 and TRBJ2-3, with 8 positions matching TRBD2. The germline gives CDR1 LNHDA, CDR2 SQIVND (reference sequence). The CDR3 sequence is 15 residues long. Unmatched junction bases numbered 6, after V lost 5 bases and J lost 2 bases. The CDR3: CASSPTSGHTDTQYF. In nucleotides, the CDR3 is TGTGCCAGTAGTCCCACTAGCGGACACACAGATACGCAGTATTTT. Full variable domain (missing parts from reference TRBV19 and TRBJ2-3): DGGITQSPKYLFRKEGQNVTLSCEQNLNHDAMYWYRQDPGQGLRLIYYSQIVNDFQKGDIAEGYSVSREKKESFPLTVTSAQKNPTAFYLCASSPTSGHTDTQYFGPGTRLTVL.

V and J are TRBV25-1 and TRBJ2-7, with 7 bases lining up with TRBD1. The V and J ends lost 8 bases and 3 bases, in that order; junction bases with no gene match: 1. CDR1 and CDR2 (germline): MGHDK, SYGVNS. The CDR3 is 11 residues long. The chain's CDR3 is CASWDSYEQYF. Here the CDR3 DNA reads TGTGCCAGCTGGGACAGCTACGAGCAGTACTTC.

CDR3 coding DNA: TGTGCCAGCAGCACACATGACACAGGTGAAGCTTTCTTT. Protein sequence: CASSTHDTGEAFF. The chain employs TRBV9 and TRBJ1-1; tentatively, D is TRBD1 (5 bases). The CDR3 has 13 amino acids. The germline gives CDR1 SGDLS, CDR2 YYNGEE. Trimming left V 4 bases short and J 7 bases short, with 14 bases between.

The V and J genes are TRBV19 and TRBJ2-7; 10 nucleotides match TRBD1. The CDR3 loop spans 14 amino acids. V was clipped by 2 bases and J by 6 bases; unmatched bases: 4. CDR1 and CDR2 from the germline V gene are LNHDA and SQIVND (reference sequence). The CDR3 bases are TGTGCCAGTAGTATAAGAGACAGGGGGCTCGAGCAGTACTTC. Translated: CASSIRDRGLEQYF. Based on the CDR3 plus reference TRBV19 and TRBJ2-7, the full variable domain is DGGITQSPKYLFRKEGQNVTLSCEQNLNHDAMYWYRQDPGQGLRLIYYSQIVNDFQKGDIAEGYSVSREKKESFPLTVTSAQKNPTAFYLCASSIRDRGLEQYFGPGTRLTVT.

J is TRBJ2-3 and V is TRBV29-1, with 10 bases lining up with TRBD1. Germline trimming cut 6 bases from V and 2 bases from J; bases unmatched to any gene: 5. CDR3 size: 14 residues. From germline, CDR1 is SQVTM and CDR2 ANQGSEA. The CDR3 here is CSVTGQGSTDTQYF. Here the CDR3 DNA reads TGCAGCGTAACGGGACAGGGGTCCACAGATACGCAGTATTTT.

The chain has TRBV20-1 and TRBJ2-1; 10 bases match TRBD2. Germline CDR1 is DFQATT and CDR2 is SNEGSKA (reference sequence). The CDR3 sequence is 17 residues long. After removal of 4 bases from V and 0 bases from J, the junction contained 9 bases not matched to a gene. CDR3 nucleotide sequence: TGCAGTGCTAACGATCTAGCGGGGGCCAGCTCCTACAATGAGCAGTTCTTC. This encodes CSANDLAGASSYNEQFF.

This clonotype came up many times. The chain links TRBV20-1 to TRBJ2-4; 8 bases fit TRBD2. The CDR3 sequence is 16 residues long. In germline, CDR1 is DFQATT, CDR2 SNEGSKA (reference sequence). The junction had 9 bases not matched to a gene; V was cut back by 5 bases and J by 0 bases. In DNA form, the CDR3 reads TGCAGTGCTCGAGGGGGACTAGGTCTAGCCAAAAACATTCAGTACTTC. Protein: CSARGGLGLAKNIQYF.

The J gene is TRBJ2-5, the V gene TRBV6-2 or TRBV6-3; TRBD2 is a possible D gene (6 bases). Germline CDR1 is MNHEY and CDR2 is SVGEGT. This CDR3 region has 13 residues. Trimming stripped 6 bases from V and 3 bases from J, with 11 bases between. The CDR3 DNA sequence: TGTGCCAGCAGGTGGGACTCGGAAGAGACCCAGTACTTC. It encodes CASRWDSEETQYF.